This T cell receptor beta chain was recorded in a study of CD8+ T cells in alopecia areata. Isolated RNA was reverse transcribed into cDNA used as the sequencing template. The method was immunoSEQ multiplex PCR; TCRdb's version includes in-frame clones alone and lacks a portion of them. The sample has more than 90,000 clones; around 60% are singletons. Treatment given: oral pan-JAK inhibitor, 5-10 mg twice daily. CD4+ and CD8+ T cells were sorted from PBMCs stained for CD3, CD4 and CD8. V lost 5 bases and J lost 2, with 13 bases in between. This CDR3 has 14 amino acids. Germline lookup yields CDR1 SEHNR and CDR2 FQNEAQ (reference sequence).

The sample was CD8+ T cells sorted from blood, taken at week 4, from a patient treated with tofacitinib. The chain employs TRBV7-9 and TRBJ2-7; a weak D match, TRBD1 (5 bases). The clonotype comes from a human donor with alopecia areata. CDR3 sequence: CASSPPTETYEQYF. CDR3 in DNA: TGTGCCAGCAGCCCCCCGACAGAGACCTACGAGCAGTACTTC. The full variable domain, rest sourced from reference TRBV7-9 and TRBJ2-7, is DTGVSQNPRHKITKRGQNVTFRCDPISEHNRLYWYRQTLGQGPEFLTYFQNEAQLEKSRLLSDRFSAERPKGSFSTLEIQRTEQGDSAMYLCASSPPTETYEQYFGPGTRLTVT.